The TCR beta chain under discussion was sequenced for a study of cytomegalovirus exposure and HLA in healthy donors. Study-level results: In a later analysis, a genetic analysis reported fewer productive-TCR N-insertions in an Asian-associated ancestry cluster than the cohort average. Reports indicated that the classifier achieved high specificity and sensitivity in diagnosing cytomegalovirus status. Roughly even sequencing depth across donors was the assumption behind the presence/absence analyses.

Note on this clone: Its target is unknown.

The V gene's germline CDR1 is SGHNT and CDR2 YYREEE (reference sequence). V lost 9 bases and J 2 bases, leaving 27 bases between the germline ends. This CDR3 region has 17 residues. The primer mix had 60 Vbeta and 13 Jbeta primers. Some clones are missing from TCRdb's copy, which holds only in-frame ones; the method was immunoSEQ multiplex PCR. This repertoire includes around 77,000 clones. Sequencing input: PBMCs. The sequence derives from a man between 45 and 60 years old in good health and CMV-seropositive. This sequence joins TRBV5-4 and TRBJ2-7; perhaps TRBD2 as D (5 bases). CDR3 amino acids: CATHPGPGLESTYEQYF. CDR3 nucleotides: TGTGCCACCCACCCTGGGCCGGGATTGGAATCGACCTACGAGCAGTACTTC. Full variable domain (outside the CDR3, taken from reference TRBV5-4 and TRBJ2-7): ETGVTQSPTHLIKTRGQQVTLRCSSQSGHNTVSWYQQALGQGPQFIFQYYREEENGRGNFPPRFSGLQFPNYSSELNVNALELDDSALYLCATHPGPGLESTYEQYFGPGTRLTVT.